The 19 T cell receptor beta chains reported below all come from one sample, sequenced in a study of blood T cell repertoires in COVID-19. Sequencing used immunoSEQ multiplex PCR; TCRdb keeps in-frame clones, though not all of them. The table has 93,000 or so clones, roughly nine tenths seen once. The specimen was peripheral blood. These receptors were taken from a woman over 75 in a cohort sampled during active COVID-19.

V is TRBV3-1 (or the pseudogene TRBV3-2) and J is TRBJ1-1, with D tentatively TRBD1 (6 bases). CDR3 length: 15 residues. Germline-derived CDR1 and CDR2 are LGHDT and YNNKEL (reference sequence). V was shortened by 4 bases and J by 1 base, with 13 bases between the two germline ends. In DNA form, the CDR3 reads TGTGCCAGCAGCCCCCCTTCGGACAGGAACACTGAAGCTTTCTTT. Amino acids: CASSPPSDRNTEAFF.

This chain connects TRBV2 to TRBJ1-5; 7 bases are a match to TRBD1. Germline CDR1 is SNHLY and CDR2 is FYNNEI. The length of the CDR3 is 12 residues. V lost 3 bases to trimming and J lost 12 bases; unmatched junction nucleotides: 5. For the CDR3, the DNA is TGTGCCAGCAGTGACGATTACAGGGGCCAGCATTTT. Translation gives CASSDDYRGQHF.

The chain carries TRBV3-1 (or the pseudogene TRBV3-2) and TRBJ1-6, with a tentative D call TRBD1 (5 bases). Germline V gene data show CDR1 as LGHDT and CDR2 as YNNKEL (reference sequence). The CDR3 spans 16 residues. V was shortened by 4 bases and J by 7 bases, with 17 bases between the two germline ends. CDR3 loop: CASSPRLTGVNSPLHF. The DNA for the CDR3 is TGTGCCAGCAGCCCTCGTCTAACAGGTGTGAATTCACCCCTCCACTTT.

This chain links TRBV30 with TRBJ2-1; 10 bases fit TRBD2. CDR1 and CDR2 (germline): GTSNPN, SVGIG (reference sequence). The CDR3 runs to 16 residues. V lost 1 base and J lost 5; bases outside the gene matches: 8. DNA of the CDR3: TGTGCCTGGAGTGAAGCTAGCGGGGGTGGGAACAATGAGCAGTTCTTC. Translating it yields CAWSEASGGGNNEQFF. The variable domain in full, with the rest retrieved from reference TRBV30 and TRBJ2-1, is SQTIHQWPATLVQPVGSPLSLECTVEGTSNPNLYWYRQAAGRGLQLLFYSVGIGQISSEVPQNLSASRPQDRQFILSSKKLLLSDSGFYLCAWSEASGGGNNEQFFGPGTRLTVL.

The chain combines TRBV6-6 with TRBJ2-3; tentatively, D is TRBD2 (5 bases). V gave up 0 bases and J gave up 0 bases, with 10 bases separating them. Germline lookup yields CDR1 MNHNY and CDR2 SVGAGI (reference sequence). The CDR3 extends over 16 amino acids. The CDR3 DNA sequence: TGTGCCAGCAGTTACTCGATGCGCGGGAGCACAGATACGCAGTATTTT. Translation gives CASSYSMRGSTDTQYF.

This clone has a single count. The chain has TRBV11-3 and TRBJ2-3; 12 nucleotides align to TRBD2. This CDR3 region has 17 residues. V lost 3 bases and J lost 2; bases outside the gene matches: 6. Germline loops: CDR1 SGHNT, CDR2 YENEEA. For the CDR3, the DNA is TGTGCCAGCAGCTTGCGCGGACTAGCGGGAACCACAGATACGCAGTATTTT. Protein: CASSLRGLAGTTDTQYF. Looking up the rest from reference TRBV11-3 and TRBJ2-3 gives the full variable domain: EAGVVQSPRYKIIEKKQPVAFWCNPISGHNTLYWYLQNLGQGPELLIRYENEEAVDDSQLPKDRFSAERLKGVDSTLKIQPAELGDSAVYLCASSLRGLAGTTDTQYFGPGTRLTVL.

As for this clone: Distinct nucleotide sequences in the sample also encode this CDR3. The chain uses TRBV27 and TRBJ1-5; D gene unclear. Trimming stripped 5 bases from V and 5 bases from J, with 7 bases between. The CDR3 runs 12 residues. CDR1 is MNHEY and CDR2 is SMNVEV in the germline V gene (reference sequence). CDR3 DNA: TGTGCCAGCAGTAGCCCCGATCAGCCCCAGCATTTT. This gives the protein CASSSPDQPQHF.

J is TRBJ2-5 and V is TRBV6-1, with 7 positions matching TRBD2. The CDR3 spans 16 residues. The germline V gene encodes CDR1 MNHNS and CDR2 SASEGT. Unmatched junction bases numbered 8, after V lost 4 bases and J lost 0 bases. This chain's CDR3 is CASSVQRGRYQETQYF. The CDR3 region has the DNA TGTGCCAGCAGTGTTCAGCGGGGACGGTACCAAGAGACCCAGTACTTC.

This clone was picked up one time. The V gene is TRBV5-1, the J gene TRBJ1-1; 7 bases map to TRBD1. This CDR3 has 15 amino acids. Losses at the gene ends were 0 bases for V and 0 bases for J; bases not matched to a gene: 2. Per the germline V gene, CDR1 is SGHRS and CDR2 is YFSETQ. The CDR3 region has the DNA TGCGCCAGCAGCTTGGAGGGACAGATGAACACTGAAGCTTTCTTT. This codes for CASSLEGQMNTEAFF.

The CDR3 sequence is CASSLAGVGLREVQYF. The CDR3 bases are TGTGCCAGCAGCTTGGCCGGGGTGGGATTGCGAGAGGTGCAGTACTTC. The V and J genes are TRBV5-4 and TRBJ2-7; possibly TRBD2 for D (5 bases). Between the trimmed V and J ends, which lost 0 bases and 9 bases, there was a span of 22 bases. Germline lookup yields CDR1 SGHNT and CDR2 YYREEE (reference sequence). CDR3 length: 16 residues. The complete variable domain, with remaining parts taken from reference TRBV5-4 and TRBJ2-7, reads ETGVTQSPTHLIKTRGQQVTLRCSSQSGHNTVSWYQQALGQGPQFIFQYYREEENGRGNFPPRFSGLQFPNYSSELNVNALELDDSALYLCASSLAGVGLREVQYFGPGTRLTVT.

The gene calls are TRBV25-1 and TRBJ2-3; 7 nucleotides agree with TRBD1. Trimming removed 6 bases from V and 0 bases from J; junction bases left unmatched: 6. The CDR3 is made up of 15 amino acids. Per germline, CDR1 MGHDK and CDR2 SYGVNS. The CDR3 coding sequence is TGTGCCAGCAGCTCAACAGGGGCCAGCACAGATACGCAGTATTTT. It codes for CASSSTGASTDTQYF. Full variable domain (outside the CDR3, taken from reference TRBV25-1 and TRBJ2-3): EADIYQTPRYLVIGTGKKITLECSQTMGHDKMYWYQQDPGMELHLIHYSYGVNSTEKGDLSSESTVSRIRTEHFPLTLESARPSHTSQYLCASSSTGASTDTQYFGPGTRLTVL.

A single count supports this clone. V gene TRBV6-1 combines with J gene TRBJ2-7, with 9 bases aligning to TRBD1. The CDR3 runs 16 residues. The V gene's germline CDR1 is MNHNS and CDR2 SASEGT. The V and J ends lost 3 bases and 6 bases, in that order; junction bases with no gene match: 12. The CDR3 DNA follows: TGTGCCAGCAGTGAGGACACAGGGGGCTTCCGGTTCGAGCAGTACTTC. This codes for CASSEDTGGFRFEQYF.

The chain is built from TRBV21-1 and TRBJ2-7; the table's D call, TRBD2, has no DNA check behind it. TRBV21-1 is assigned pseudogene status. The CDR3 runs to 15 residues. Written as DNA, the CDR3 is TGTGCCAGCAGCAAGCGCGCGGGAGGAAGGGGGGAGCAGTACTTC. The encoded protein is CASSKRAGGRGEQYF.

The V and J genes are TRBV5-4 and TRBJ2-5; 8 bases are shared with TRBD2. The V and J ends lost 1 base and 1 base, in that order; junction bases with no gene match: 3. Germline V lookup: CDR1 SGHNT, CDR2 YYREEE (reference sequence). The CDR3 extends over 15 amino acids. The CDR3 loop is CASSLRAGGQETQYF. The CDR3 region has the DNA TGTGCCAGCAGCTTGCGTGCGGGGGGCCAAGAGACCCAGTACTTC. Complete variable domain (other parts from reference TRBV5-4 and TRBJ2-5): ETGVTQSPTHLIKTRGQQVTLRCSSQSGHNTVSWYQQALGQGPQFIFQYYREEENGRGNFPPRFSGLQFPNYSSELNVNALELDDSALYLCASSLRAGGQETQYFGPGTRLLVL.

The chain joins TRBV9 to TRBJ2-1; 13 nucleotides match TRBD2. The ends lost 4 bases at V and 8 bases at J; junction bases unmatched: 6. Germline assignment: CDR1 SGDLS and CDR2 YYNGEE. This CDR3 spans 15 amino acids. The CDR3 region is CASSTTSGGAYEQFF. The CDR3 nucleotides read TGTGCCAGCAGCACTACTAGCGGGGGGGCGTATGAGCAGTTCTTC.

This sequence joins TRBV24-1 and TRBJ2-2; TRBD2 aligns across 10 bases. Germline V CDR1 and CDR2: KGHDR, SFDVKD. The CDR3 covers 16 residues. J was trimmed by 3 bases and V by 3 bases; bases with no gene match: 3. DNA of the CDR3: TGTGCCACCAGTGATCTCGGACTAGCGGACACCGGGGAGCTGTTTTTT. Translating it yields CATSDLGLADTGELFF.

This chain uses TRBV28 with TRBJ2-1, with TRBD2 matching over 12 bases. V dropped 8 bases and J dropped 10; count of bases not matched to a gene: 6. The length of the CDR3 is 13 residues. Germline lookup yields CDR1 MDHEN and CDR2 SYDVKM. CDR3 protein: CASGTSGQKEQFF. Here the CDR3 DNA reads TGTGCCAGCGGGACTAGCGGGCAAAAGGAGCAGTTCTTC.

In this sample, this clone turned up once. V gene TRBV7-9 combines with J gene TRBJ2-2, with 9 nucleotides matching TRBD1. The V and J ends lost 5 bases and 6 bases, in that order; junction bases with no gene match: 13. This CDR3 has 17 amino acids. CDR1 is SEHNR, CDR2 FQNEAQ, per germline (reference sequence). CDR3 in amino acids: CASSPKPGTGIAGELFF. DNA of the CDR3: TGTGCCAGCAGCCCCAAGCCCGGGACAGGGATAGCCGGGGAGCTGTTTTTT.

The CDR3 DNA reads TGTGCCAGCAGGGTTCGACAGGGCCCTTACAATGAGCAGTTCTTC. It encodes CASRVRQGPYNEQFF. The V and J genes are TRBV2 and TRBJ2-1, with 7 bases that match TRBD1. The germline V gene encodes CDR1 SNHLY and CDR2 FYNNEI. V gave up 6 bases and J gave up 4 bases; unmatched junction bases: 9. CDR3 size: 15 residues.